Listed here are 23 T cell receptor beta chains from one sample, sequenced in a study of blood T cell repertoires in COVID-19. TCRdb's copy holds only in-frame clones and misses some; the assay was immunoSEQ multiplex PCR. The table records more than 300,000 clones, around 91% of them present only once. Source material: peripheral blood. Every receptor here comes from a woman aged 18-29 years who had recovered from COVID-19.

This clone was counted only a few times. The J gene is TRBJ1-1, the V gene TRBV6-2 or TRBV6-3; the match to TRBD1 covers 11 bases. Germline assignment: CDR1 MNHEY and CDR2 SVGEGT. This CDR3 contains 14 residues. V was pared by 6 bases and J by 4 bases, with 4 bases of the junction left unmatched. Here the CDR3 reads CASSRDRGSTEAFF. The CDR3 DNA reads as TGTGCCAGCAGCCGGGACAGGGGGAGCACTGAAGCTTTCTTT.

The V call is TRBV11-3, the J call TRBJ2-1; the match to TRBD2 covers 10 bases. The V gene end was trimmed by 4 bases and the J gene end by 4 bases; junction bases not matched to a gene: 7. In germline, CDR1 is SGHNT, CDR2 YENEEA. CDR3 size: 16 residues. Here the CDR3 DNA reads TGTGCCAGCAGCTCCAGGACTAGCGGAGTATACAATGAGCAGTTCTTC. Protein product: CASSSRTSGVYNEQFF.

This chain uses TRBV4-3 with TRBJ2-3; D unresolved. V dropped 1 base and J dropped 1 base, with 6 bases sitting between them. Germline V gene lookup returns CDR1 LGHNA and CDR2 YSLEER. The CDR3 contains 14 residues. The CDR3 nucleotides are TGCGCCAGCAGCCAAGGGTCAGGCACAGATACGCAGTATTTT. It encodes CASSQGSGTDTQYF.

The V gene is TRBV30, the J gene TRBJ1-6, with 12 bases identical to TRBD1. The trim removed 6 bases at V and 9 bases at J, leaving 6 bases unmatched. The CDR3 totals 14 residues. The germline gives CDR1 GTSNPN, CDR2 SVGIG (reference sequence). CDR3 bases: TGTGCCTGCCTTGGGACAGGGGGCGGTTCACCCCTCCACTTT. Protein sequence: CACLGTGGGSPLHF.

The chain links TRBV5-1 to TRBJ2-1, with D perhaps TRBD1 (6 bases). This CDR3 has 14 amino acids. V was trimmed by 4 bases and J by 5 bases, leaving 13 bases between them. Germline-derived CDR1 and CDR2 are SGHRS and YFSETQ. CDR3 coding DNA: TGCGCCAGCAGCCCACAGGGTCCCAACAATGAGCAGTTCTTC. Its translation: CASSPQGPNNEQFF.

The count of this clone is one. CDR3 in amino acids: CASSPRSSSGNTIYF. CDR3 DNA: TGTGCCAGCAGCCCCCGGTCGTCCTCTGGAAACACCATATATTTT. The chain links TRBV9 to TRBJ1-3; D uncertain. Looked up from germline, CDR1 is SGDLS and CDR2 is YYNGEE. CDR3 length equals 15 residues. V lost 4 bases, J lost 0 bases, and 11 bases lay in between.

The chain is built from TRBV5-1 and TRBJ2-1, with 7 bases aligning to TRBD2. Germline CDR1 is SGHRS and CDR2 is YFSETQ. V shed 0 bases, J shed 8 bases, and the junction held 8 bases outside the gene matches. The CDR3 is 15 residues long. The CDR3 nucleotides read TGCGCCAGCAGCTTGGCCTCGGGAGGTATTGATGAGCAGTTCTTC. Amino acids: CASSLASGGIDEQFF.

The J gene is TRBJ2-7, the V gene TRBV5-6, with 10 bases matching TRBD2. V lost 3 bases, J lost 1 base, and 7 bases stayed unmatched. The CDR3 contains 16 residues. Germline loops: CDR1 SGHDT, CDR2 YYEEEE. Written as DNA, the CDR3 is TGTGCCAGCAGCTGGGCCGGGACTAGCGTATCCTACGAGCAGTACGTC. Protein product: CASSWAGTSVSYEQYV.

The chain has TRBV5-1 and TRBJ1-1, with TRBD1 identical over 8 bases. Germline CDR1 is SGHRS and CDR2 is YFSETQ. Trimming at V came to 4 bases and at J to 3 bases, leaving 5 bases not matched to a gene. There are 14 residues in the CDR3. The CDR3 DNA reads TGCGCCAGCAGCGTAATGACAGGGGACACTGAAGCTTTCTTT. As protein: CASSVMTGDTEAFF.

The chain joins TRBV4-1 to TRBJ2-3, with TRBD1 matching over 10 bases. From germline, CDR1 is MGHRA and CDR2 YSYEKL. Trimming removed 1 base from V and 5 bases from J; junction bases left unmatched: 15. The CDR3 totals 19 residues. The CDR3 sequence: CASSQVALRGTGERDTQYF. As DNA, the CDR3 is TGCGCCAGCAGCCAAGTAGCCCTTCGAGGGACAGGGGAAAGAGATACGCAGTATTTT.

This clone was found once. The chain recombines TRBV28 with TRBJ1-6, with TRBD1 identical over 8 bases. This CDR3 contains 17 residues. Trimming removed 2 bases from V and 0 bases from J; junction bases left unmatched: 3. Germline CDR1 reads MDHEN; CDR2 reads SYDVKM. The CDR3 nucleotides are TGTGCCAGCAGTTTAGGGACAGGCAGCTCCTATAATTCACCCCTCCACTTT. This gives the protein CASSLGTGSSYNSPLHF.

This chain joins TRBV18 and TRBJ2-7; perhaps TRBD1 as D (5 bases). V lost 6 bases to trimming and J lost 6 bases, with 15 bases between them. The CDR3 is 13 amino acids. In germline, CDR1 is KGHSH, CDR2 LQKENI. CDR3 sequence (DNA): TGTGCCAGCTCTCGCGACAGTCTGGGCGAGCAGTACGTC. The encoded protein is CASSRDSLGEQYV.

This sequence joins TRBV10-1 and TRBJ2-6, with 8 bases lining up with TRBD2. V gave up 6 bases and J gave up 2 bases; unmatched junction bases: 12. The CDR3 is 18 amino acids. CDR1 and CDR2 (germline): WNHNN, SYGVQD (reference sequence). CDR3 sequence (DNA): TGCGCCAGCAGCCCTGGAGCGGGGGAGGGGCCTGGGGCCAACGTCCTGACTTTC. This translates into CASSPGAGEGPGANVLTF.

J is TRBJ2-1 and V is TRBV19; 10 nucleotides agree with TRBD2. The CDR3 covers 20 residues. The ends lost 5 bases at V and 7 bases at J; junction bases unmatched: 23. Germline CDR1 is LNHDA and CDR2 is SQIVND (reference sequence). CDR3: CASSAPGVVLSSGSRNEQFF. The DNA of the CDR3 is TGTGCCAGTAGTGCCCCAGGAGTCGTCCTTTCTAGCGGGAGTAGGAATGAGCAGTTCTTC.

The J gene is TRBJ1-3, the V gene TRBV19, with a weak D call TRBD1 (6 bases). CDR3 length: 16 residues. Germline V CDR1 and CDR2: LNHDA, SQIVND (reference sequence). Trimming took 5 bases from V and 0 from J, leaving 14 bases between them. The CDR3 reads CASSPMTGNSGNTIYF. CDR3 nucleotides: TGTGCCAGTAGTCCTATGACAGGCAACTCTGGAAACACCATATATTTT.

The gene calls are TRBV6-5 and TRBJ2-7; 11 bases map to TRBD2. The junction had 7 bases not matched to a gene; V was cut back by 6 bases and J by 3 bases. The germline V gene has CDR1 MNHEY and CDR2 SVGAGI. This CDR3 has 15 amino acids. This chain's CDR3 is CASSFSGRAYYEQYV. The CDR3 region has the DNA TGTGCCAGCAGCTTTAGCGGGAGGGCCTACTACGAGCAGTACGTC.

The chain is built from TRBV5-4 and TRBJ2-1; 10 bases align to TRBD2. The trim removed 4 bases at V and 5 bases at J, leaving 6 bases unmatched. The germline gives CDR1 SGHNT, CDR2 YYREEE (reference sequence). The CDR3 spans 15 residues. The CDR3 reads CASSPSGRGNNEQFF. The CDR3 DNA follows: TGTGCCAGCAGCCCCAGCGGGAGGGGGAACAATGAGCAGTTCTTC. Full variable domain (rest looked up from reference TRBV5-4 and TRBJ2-1): ETGVTQSPTHLIKTRGQQVTLRCSSQSGHNTVSWYQQALGQGPQFIFQYYREEENGRGNFPPRFSGLQFPNYSSELNVNALELDDSALYLCASSPSGRGNNEQFFGPGTRLTVL.

There are many counts of this clone. This chain joins TRBV5-1 and TRBJ1-5, with 10 bases matching TRBD1. Losses at the gene ends were 7 bases for V and 5 bases for J; bases not matched to a gene: 6. CDR3 size: 14 residues. The V gene's germline CDR1 is SGHRS and CDR2 YFSETQ. The CDR3, as DNA: TGCGCCAGCGCCACCGGGACAGGGGATCAGCCCCAGCATTTT. Translation gives CASATGTGDQPQHF.

This sequence joins TRBV5-1 and TRBJ2-1; 12 nucleotides align to TRBD2. Unmatched junction bases numbered 25, after V lost 3 bases and J lost 9 bases. Germline CDR1 and CDR2: SGHRS and YFSETQ. The CDR3 has 21 residues. The CDR3 spells CASSSETGVPLAGGRGVEQFF. In DNA form, the CDR3 reads TGCGCCAGCAGCTCAGAGACAGGGGTGCCGCTAGCGGGAGGGCGTGGGGTTGAGCAGTTCTTC.

This chain links TRBV12-3 or TRBV12-4 with TRBJ1-1, with D possibly TRBD1 on 6 matching bases. The CDR3 contains 13 residues. V lost 6 bases to trimming and J lost 1 base, with 9 bases between them. The CDR3 loop is CASSPTGNTEAFF. The CDR3 coding sequence is TGTGCCAGCAGCCCGACAGGGAACACTGAAGCTTTCTTT.

This chain connects TRBV2 to TRBJ1-1; perhaps TRBD1 as D (5 bases). V was trimmed by 7 bases and J by 1 base, leaving 13 bases between them. Per the germline V gene, CDR1 is SNHLY and CDR2 is FYNNEI. This CDR3 has 14 amino acids. CDR3 amino acids: CASKQGIGNTEAFF. CDR3 nucleotide sequence: TGTGCCAGCAAGCAGGGAATCGGGAACACTGAAGCTTTCTTT.

The V call is TRBV4-1, the J call TRBJ2-1; TRBD1 agrees at 8 bases. The CDR3 consists of 15 residues. Germline V CDR1 and CDR2: MGHRA, YSYEKL. V lost 3 bases, J lost 6 bases, and 7 bases stayed unmatched. The CDR3 is CASSQGGQGRNEQFF. The DNA for the CDR3 is TGCGCCAGCAGCCAGGGTGGACAGGGCCGCAATGAGCAGTTCTTC.

The chain carries TRBV19 and TRBJ2-1, with D perhaps matching TRBD2 (5 bases). The CDR3 spans 14 residues. CDR1 and CDR2 from the germline V gene are LNHDA and SQIVND (reference sequence). Between the trimmed V and J ends, which lost 7 bases and 0 bases, there was a span of 10 bases. The chain's CDR3 is CASNTGSSYNEQFF. The CDR3, as DNA: TGTGCCAGTAACACTGGGAGCTCCTACAATGAGCAGTTCTTC.